The 20 T cell receptor beta chains listed next were all sequenced from one sample in a study of T-cell memory formation after mild COVID-19. TCRdb itself ran the 5' RACE reads through MiXCR, one entry per CDR3 protein. The top ten clones hold under 2.5% of a sample with roughly 200,000 distinct CDR3 sequences, around 15% of them seen once. The sequencing sample was made of PBMCs or a T cell subset sorted from them (not recorded which). Receptors originate from an adult woman who had mild COVID-19 (a few samples of this study predate the infection). Cell type and time point are not known.

This clonotype was seen a few times. The rearrangement uses TRBV20-1 and TRBJ2-1; no firm D call. Germline V lookup: CDR1 DFQATT, CDR2 SNEGSKA (reference sequence). The CDR3 contains 15 residues. Deletions cut 6 bases from V and 6 bases from J, with 21 bases between. The DNA of the CDR3 is TGCAGTGCCCCGCTGGGGAATAGCCGGCTCAATGAGCAGTTCTTC. Translation gives CSAPLGNSRLNEQFF.

This clonotype showed up many times. V is TRBV9 and J is TRBJ2-7, with 9 bases matching TRBD1. V trimming: 7 bases; J trimming: 1 base; junction bases outside the gene matches: 3. Germline values: CDR1 SGDLS, CDR2 YYNGEE. The CDR3 contains 13 residues. The CDR3 here is CASADRGSYEQYF. CDR3 coding DNA: TGTGCCAGCGCGGACAGGGGATCCTACGAGCAGTACTTC.

This chain's CDR3 is CASSLEAASSYEQYF. CDR3 sequence (DNA): TGCGCCAGCAGCTTGGAGGCGGCTAGCTCCTACGAGCAGTACTTC. V gene TRBV5-1 combines with J gene TRBJ2-7; D unclear. This CDR3 has 15 residues. Germline V gene sequence: CDR1 SGHRS, CDR2 YFSETQ. Trimming removed 0 bases at V and 0 bases at J, with 10 bases between.

Here the CDR3 reads CASSPGRGGTYEQYF. Here the CDR3 DNA reads TGCGCCAGCAGCCCCGGCCGAGGAGGCACCTACGAGCAGTACTTC. This chain links TRBV4-1 with TRBJ2-7; a weak D match, TRBD2 (5 bases). Trimming took 4 bases from V and 2 from J, leaving 15 bases between them. Germline V gene sequence: CDR1 MGHRA, CDR2 YSYEKL. The CDR3 extends over 15 amino acids.

DNA of the CDR3: TGCAGTGCTGAGGGGTCTAGCGGGGGGCCCGGAGATACGCAGTATTTT. It encodes CSAEGSSGGPGDTQYF. This chain joins TRBV20-1 and TRBJ2-3, with 11 bases fitting TRBD2. CDR1 and CDR2 from the germline V gene are DFQATT and SNEGSKA (reference sequence). The CDR3 has 16 residues. Germline trimming cut 5 bases from V and 5 bases from J; bases unmatched to any gene: 12.

This clonotype was observed a handful of times. V gene TRBV7-9 combines with J gene TRBJ2-5, with a weak D call TRBD2 (5 bases). CDR3 length: 14 residues. Germline CDR1 and CDR2: SEHNR and FQNEAQ (reference sequence). V was shortened by 2 bases and J by 3 bases, with 10 bases between the two germline ends. CDR3 residues: CASSLHSGKETQYF. The DNA of the CDR3 is TGTGCCAGCAGCTTACACTCGGGGAAAGAGACCCAGTACTTC.

The J gene is TRBJ2-3, the V gene TRBV7-3; D gene ambiguous. There are 14 residues in the CDR3. CDR1 and CDR2 from the germline V gene are SGHTA and FQGTGA. Trimming left V 5 bases short and J 2 bases short, with 11 bases between. The CDR3 nucleotides read TGTGCCAGCAGCCCCCCCGCTTACACAGATACGCAGTATTTT. Protein sequence: CASSPPAYTDTQYF.

This rearrangement joins TRBV12-3 or TRBV12-4 to TRBJ1-3; D is possibly TRBD1 (5 bases). V was pared by 6 bases and J by 7 bases, with 16 bases between. CDR3 length: 14 residues. The CDR3 region is CASSLSGAANTIYF. The CDR3 DNA follows: TGTGCCAGCAGCCTGAGCGGGGCGGCGAACACCATATATTTT.

This clonotype has ten or more counts. The V gene is TRBV10-3, the J gene TRBJ2-7, with D maybe TRBD1 (6 bases). V was pared by 9 bases and J by 5 bases, with 17 bases between. The length of the CDR3 is 13 residues. The germline V gene has CDR1 ENHRY and CDR2 SYGVKD. CDR3 amino acids: CAIFPRDTHEQYF. The CDR3 coding sequence is TGTGCCATTTTTCCTCGGGACACCCACGAGCAGTACTTC.

The chain recombines TRBV6-2 or TRBV6-3 with TRBJ2-7, with a tentative D call TRBD1 (5 bases). Trimming removed 2 bases from V and 8 bases from J, with 7 bases in between. The germline gives CDR1 MNHEY, CDR2 SVGEGT. This CDR3 region has 11 residues. The CDR3 DNA follows: TGTGCCAGCAGTTACCAGGGAAAGCAGTACTTC. Amino acid sequence: CASSYQGKQYF.

The chain links TRBV12-3 or TRBV12-4 to TRBJ1-6, with 8 nucleotides matching TRBD1. Germline trimming cut 6 bases from V and 5 bases from J; bases unmatched to any gene: 6. The CDR3 spans 15 residues. CDR3 region: CASSMSDRDNSPLHF. The CDR3 DNA follows: TGTGCCAGCAGCATGTCGGACAGGGATAATTCACCCCTCCACTTT.

The V gene is TRBV5-5, the J gene TRBJ1-6; D remains ambiguous. V was trimmed by 2 bases and J by 10 bases, leaving 16 bases between them. CDR3 length: 15 amino acids. The germline V gene has CDR1 SGHKS and CDR2 YYEKEE (reference sequence). The CDR3 DNA sequence: TGTGCCAGCAGCTTTAGGGAAGGGAACAGCTCACCCCTCCACTTT. This sequence encodes CASSFREGNSSPLHF.

This clonotype was seen more than once but under ten times. This chain joins TRBV2 and TRBJ2-3, with TRBD1 identical over 7 bases. Germline CDR1 is SNHLY and CDR2 is FYNNEI. Trimming took 4 bases from V and 2 from J; bases not matched to a gene: 9. CDR3 size: 16 residues. CDR3 sequence (DNA): TGTGCCAGCAGTGGGAGGCCACAGGGGTCCACAGATACGCAGTATTTT. It yields the protein CASSGRPQGSTDTQYF.

This clonotype was seen more than once but under ten times. J is TRBJ2-1 and V is TRBV18; TRBD2 aligns across 14 bases. Germline CDR1 reads KGHSH; CDR2 reads LQKENI. This CDR3 has 16 amino acids. V trimming: 6 bases; J trimming: 7 bases; junction bases outside the gene matches: 8. The CDR3 DNA reads TGTGCCAGCTCTCCCGGGACTAGCGGGAGTTTGAATGAGCAGTTCTTC. The encoded protein is CASSPGTSGSLNEQFF.

The rearrangement joins TRBV6-1 to TRBJ2-2, with no clear D. Germline CDR1 reads MNHNS; CDR2 reads SASEGT. The ends were cut back, 5 bases at V and 6 bases at J, with 4 bases in the middle. The CDR3 spans 11 residues. The CDR3: CASSLPGELFF. The CDR3 DNA reads TGTGCCAGCAGTTTACCCGGGGAGCTGTTTTTT.

This clonotype was detected only a few times. The V and J genes are TRBV6-5 and TRBJ1-5; no reliable D call. Trimming shortened V by 6 bases and J by 3 bases, and 12 bases separated the two germline ends. Germline assignment: CDR1 MNHEY and CDR2 SVGAGI. The CDR3 is made up of 14 amino acids. Here the CDR3 reads CASSERSLNQPQHF. CDR3 nucleotides: TGTGCCAGCAGCGAAAGGTCCCTCAATCAGCCCCAGCATTTT.

In this sample, this clonotype turned up a few times. V gene TRBV5-5 combines with J gene TRBJ2-1; 8 bases are a match to TRBD2. There are 19 residues in the CDR3. V trimming: 0 bases; J trimming: 1 base; junction bases outside the gene matches: 12. Germline V gene data show CDR1 as SGHKS and CDR2 as YYEKEE (reference sequence). The CDR3 coding sequence is TGTGCCAGCAGCTTGGAGGGCCCGAGCGGGAGCCTTTCCTACAATGAGCAGTTCTTC. Amino acid sequence: CASSLEGPSGSLSYNEQFF.

V and J are TRBV7-2 and TRBJ2-1; 9 nucleotides align to TRBD1. Germline V gives CDR1 SGHTA, CDR2 FQGNSA. The CDR3 extends over 13 amino acids. Trimming cost V 4 bases and J 8 bases; bases outside gene matches: 3. The CDR3: CASSSDRGYEQFF. The CDR3 region has the DNA TGTGCCAGCAGCTCGGACAGGGGATATGAGCAGTTCTTC.

In DNA, the CDR3 is TGTGCCACCAGTGATTTTTTTGGTCAGGGCAACACCGGGGAGCTGTTTTTT. Amino acid sequence: CATSDFFGQGNTGELFF. V gene TRBV24-1 combines with J gene TRBJ2-2, with D possibly TRBD1 on 5 matching bases. Germline V gene data show CDR1 as KGHDR and CDR2 as SFDVKD. CDR3 length equals 17 residues. The ends were cut back, 1 base at V and 2 bases at J, with 13 bases in the middle.

The gene calls are TRBV6-5 and TRBJ1-1, with D perhaps TRBD1 (6 bases). CDR1 MNHEY and CDR2 SVGAGI come from the germline V gene. CDR3 length equals 14 residues. V was clipped by 5 bases and J by 5 bases, with 15 bases between them. The CDR3 region is CASSPDSPGTEAFF. CDR3 in DNA: TGTGCCAGCAGTCCGGACAGCCCAGGGACTGAAGCTTTCTTT.